The clone carrying this T cell receptor beta chain was observed a few times. These data belong to a study of neurological immune-mediated disorders. Time point reported: technical triplicate 2. V was cut by 4 bases and J by 5 bases, with 14 bases left in between. Germline V gene data show CDR1 as SQVTM and CDR2 as ANQGSEA. This CDR3 has 14 residues. TCRdb independently ran MiXCR on the 5' RACE reads; one entry per CDR3 protein. The sample lists more than 55,000 distinct CDR3 sequences, 24% seen once, with about 4.5% in the top ten. The chain combines TRBV29-1 with TRBJ2-2; perhaps TRBD1 as D (6 bases). Sequencing was carried out using PBMCs. The source of this sequence is a man in his 60s with HTLV-1-associated myelopathy (HAM/TSP). In DNA form, the CDR3 reads TGCAGCGTTGGTATGGGGGCCGGTACCGGGGAGCTGTTTTTT. Protein sequence: CSVGMGAGTGELFF.